This TCR beta chain was sequenced for a study of T cells in Graves' hyperthyroidism and ophthalmopathy. Notes on the study in general: Most clonotypes that expanded in the thyroid above 0.001 also showed up in blood.

Concerning this clonotype: Its antigen is unknown. Mismatch with germline at one junction end may stem from a read error.

This CDR3 is 15 amino acids long. The germline V gene encodes CDR1 SGHDT and CDR2 YYEEEE. TCR beta CDR3 regions were amplified from RNA. First-round RT-PCR of the TCR CDR3 relied on the HTBI primer set. TCRdb processed the multiplex PCR reads anew with MiXCR; each CDR3 protein has one entry. The table has more than 300,000 distinct CDR3 sequences, 13% to 15% seen once. V usage is TRBV5-6 and J usage is TRBJ2-5; D might be TRBD2 (5 bases). This sequence was found in a woman aged 25-40 years with Graves' ophthalmopathy. Sequencing was carried out using blood. The CDR3 DNA reads as TGTGCCGGCAGCGTCGCCACTCGCCGGGGTCGAACCCAGTACTTC. It is translated as CAGSVATRRGRTQYF.